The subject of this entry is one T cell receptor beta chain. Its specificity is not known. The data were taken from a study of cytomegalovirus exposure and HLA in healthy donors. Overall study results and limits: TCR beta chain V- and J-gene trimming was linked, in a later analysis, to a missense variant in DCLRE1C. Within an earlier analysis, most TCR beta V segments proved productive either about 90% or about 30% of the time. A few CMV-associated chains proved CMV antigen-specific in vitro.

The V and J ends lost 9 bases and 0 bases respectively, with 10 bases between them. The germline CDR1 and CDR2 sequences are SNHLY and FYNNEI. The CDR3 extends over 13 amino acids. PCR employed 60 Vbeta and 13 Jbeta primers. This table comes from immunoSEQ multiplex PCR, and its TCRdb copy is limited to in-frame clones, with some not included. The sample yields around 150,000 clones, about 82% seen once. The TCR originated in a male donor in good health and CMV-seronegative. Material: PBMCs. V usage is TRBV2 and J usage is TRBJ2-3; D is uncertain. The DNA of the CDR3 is TGTGCCAGTGCGAAGAAGAGCACAGATACGCAGTATTTT. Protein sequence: CASAKKSTDTQYF.